This T cell receptor (beta chain) emerged from a study of cytotoxic CD8 clonotypes in ibrutinib-treated CLL. Overall study: For this cohort, patients were roughly 10 relapsed/refractory and roughly 14 treatment-naive, while under 18 were IGHV unmutated. The study recorded mean values of approximately 260,000 productive templates and 94,082 productive rearrangements per sample.

The method was immunoSEQ multiplex PCR; TCRdb's version includes in-frame clones alone and lacks a portion of them. The data hold 110,000 to 150,000 clones, with around 76% observed a single time. V lost 3 bases and J lost 1, with 5 bases in between. CDR3 length equals 13 residues. Per the germline V gene, CDR1 is SGHAT and CDR2 is FQNNGV. Comment on this clone: What it recognizes is unknown.

General observations from the study: Rising at ibrutinib response, clonality subsequently fell back toward baseline at progression.

The chain couples TRBV11-2 to TRBJ2-3, with D perhaps TRBD1 or TRBD2 (5 bases each). The sequence was obtained from a human donor with chronic lymphocytic leukemia. The sample was PBMCs, taken after 24 months of ibrutinib treatment. This CDR3 reads CASSLGGTDTQYF. CDR3 nucleotides: TGTGCCAGCAGCTTGGGGGGCACAGATACGCAGTATTTT. The variable domain in full, with the rest retrieved from reference TRBV11-2 and TRBJ2-3, is EAGVAQSPRYKIIEKRQSVAFWCNPISGHATLYWYQQILGQGPKLLIQFQNNGVVDDSQLPKDRFSAERLKGVDSTLKIQPAKLEDSAVYLCASSLGGTDTQYFGPGTRLTVL.